This T cell receptor beta chain originates from a study of T cell responses to AZD1222 COVID-19 vaccine. Study conclusions and caveats: Seropositivity was recorded at baseline in only a handful of AZD1222 recipients. In a largely white British group with more females than males, clonal diversity was possibly underestimated. Nearly half of the spike-specific TCRs reportedly recognize variant regions that carry no mutations. Recipients of two AZD1222 doses showed rising Spike-specific TCR breadth and depth.

Note on this clone: Its antigen remains unknown.

Measured with immunoSEQ multiplex PCR; TCRdb has only the in-frame clones, and not every one. The table lists about 85,000 clones, 80% to 90% of them singletons. The sequence derives from an adult in good health. Specimen: peripheral blood, collected on day 0 of AZD1222 vaccination.

DNA of the CDR3: TGTGCCTGGGGGTTTCGCTACGAGCAGTACTTC. Translation gives CAWGFRYEQYF. J is TRBJ2-7 and V is TRBV30; D is unresolved. V was pared by 5 bases and J by 3 bases, with 8 bases between. The germline CDR1 and CDR2 sequences are GTSNPN and SVGIG (reference sequence). The CDR3 has 11 amino acids.